The present T cell receptor beta chain was sequenced within a study of brain T cells in children with intractable seizures. Germline loops: CDR1 DFQATT, CDR2 SNEGSKA (reference sequence). CDR3 length equals 19 residues. Trimming at V came to 3 bases and at J to 0 bases, leaving 17 bases not matched to a gene. The data were produced by immunoSEQ multiplex PCR, yet TCRdb's version contains in-frame clones alone and is incomplete. The data show around 100,000 clones, 94% seen once. This clone has only one observation. The material was peripheral blood, obtained at surgery. This TCR came from a boy in the first two years of life with hemimegalencephaly and intractable seizures. J is TRBJ2-3 and V is TRBV20-1; 8 positions match TRBD2. The CDR3 DNA is TGCAGTGCTAGTTCGTTCCGTCTAGCGGGTGCCTCTAGCACAGATACGCAGTATTTT. Its protein product is CSASSFRLAGASSTDTQYF.